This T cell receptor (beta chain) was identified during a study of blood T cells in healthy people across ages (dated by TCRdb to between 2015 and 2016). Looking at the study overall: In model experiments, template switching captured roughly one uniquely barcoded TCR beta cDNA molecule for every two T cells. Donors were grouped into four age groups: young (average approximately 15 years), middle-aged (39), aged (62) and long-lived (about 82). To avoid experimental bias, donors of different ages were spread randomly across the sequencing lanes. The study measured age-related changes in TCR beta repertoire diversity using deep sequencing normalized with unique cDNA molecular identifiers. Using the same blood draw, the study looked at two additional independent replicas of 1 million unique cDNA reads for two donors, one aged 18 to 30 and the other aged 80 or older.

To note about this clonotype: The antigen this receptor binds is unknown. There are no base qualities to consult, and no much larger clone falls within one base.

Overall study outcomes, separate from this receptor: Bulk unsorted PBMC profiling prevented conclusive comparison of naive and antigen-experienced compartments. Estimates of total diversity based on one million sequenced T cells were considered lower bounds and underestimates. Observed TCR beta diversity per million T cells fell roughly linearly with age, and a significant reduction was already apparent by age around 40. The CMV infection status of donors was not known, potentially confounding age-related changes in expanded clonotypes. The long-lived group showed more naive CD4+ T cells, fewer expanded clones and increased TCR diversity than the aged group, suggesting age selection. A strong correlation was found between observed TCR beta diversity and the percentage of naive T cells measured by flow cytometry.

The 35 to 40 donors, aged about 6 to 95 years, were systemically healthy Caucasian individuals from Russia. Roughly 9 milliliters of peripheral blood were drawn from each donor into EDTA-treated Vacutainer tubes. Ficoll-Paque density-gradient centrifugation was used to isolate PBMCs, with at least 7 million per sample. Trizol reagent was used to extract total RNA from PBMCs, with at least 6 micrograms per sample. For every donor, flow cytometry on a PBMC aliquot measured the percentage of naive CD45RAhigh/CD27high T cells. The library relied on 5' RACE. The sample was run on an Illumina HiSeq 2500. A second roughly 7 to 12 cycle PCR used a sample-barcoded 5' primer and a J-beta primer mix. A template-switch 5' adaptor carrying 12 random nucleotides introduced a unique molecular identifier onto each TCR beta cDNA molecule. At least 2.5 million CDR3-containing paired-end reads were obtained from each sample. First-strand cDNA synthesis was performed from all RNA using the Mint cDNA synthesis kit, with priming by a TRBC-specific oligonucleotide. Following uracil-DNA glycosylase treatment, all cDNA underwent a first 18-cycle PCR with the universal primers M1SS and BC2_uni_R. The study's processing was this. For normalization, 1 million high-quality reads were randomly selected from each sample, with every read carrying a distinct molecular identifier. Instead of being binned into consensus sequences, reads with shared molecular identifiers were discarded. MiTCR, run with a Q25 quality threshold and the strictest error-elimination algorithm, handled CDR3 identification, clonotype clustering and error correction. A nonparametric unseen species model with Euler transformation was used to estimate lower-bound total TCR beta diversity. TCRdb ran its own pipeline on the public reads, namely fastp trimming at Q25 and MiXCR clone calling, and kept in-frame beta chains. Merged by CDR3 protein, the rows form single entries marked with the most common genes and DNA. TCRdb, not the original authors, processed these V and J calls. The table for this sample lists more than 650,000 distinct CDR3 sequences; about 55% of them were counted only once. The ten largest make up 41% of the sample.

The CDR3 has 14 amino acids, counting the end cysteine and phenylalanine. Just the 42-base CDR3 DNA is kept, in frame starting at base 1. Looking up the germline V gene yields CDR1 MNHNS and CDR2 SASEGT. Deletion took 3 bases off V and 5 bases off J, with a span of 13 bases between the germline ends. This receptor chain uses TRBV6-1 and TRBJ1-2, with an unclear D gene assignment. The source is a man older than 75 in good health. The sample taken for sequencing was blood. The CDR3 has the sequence CASSDDARVYGYTF. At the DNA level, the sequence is TGTGCCAGCAGTGATGATGCCAGAGTTTATGGCTACACCTTC.